Below, 8 T cell receptor beta chains from the same sample are listed, as sequenced in a study of cytomegalovirus exposure and HLA in healthy donors. Assay used: immunoSEQ multiplex PCR; TCRdb lists only in-frame clones, some missing. This table holds 150,000 to 250,000 clones, roughly 84% found once. The specimen sequenced was PBMCs. Receptors were obtained from a woman in her thirties in good health and CMV-seropositive.

The chain uses TRBV5-1 and TRBJ2-7; the D gene is possibly TRBD1 (6 bases). In germline, CDR1 is SGHRS, CDR2 YFSETQ. The ends were cut back, 4 bases at V and 6 bases at J, with 14 bases in the middle. This CDR3 is 13 amino acids long. This chain's CDR3 is CASSLQGSIEQYF. The CDR3 DNA reads as TGCGCCAGCAGCCTACAGGGATCGATCGAGCAGTACTTC.

This clone was seen a single time. The chain couples TRBV6-5 to TRBJ1-1; a possible D gene is TRBD1 (6 bases). In germline, CDR1 is MNHEY, CDR2 SVGAGI. This CDR3 has 14 residues. V was pared by 2 bases and J by 6 bases, with 13 bases between. CDR3: CASSYGRGAPEAFF. CDR3 nucleotide sequence: TGTGCCAGCAGTTACGGTCGGGGGGCCCCTGAAGCTTTCTTT.

The chain has TRBV27 and TRBJ2-5; possibly TRBD1 for D (6 bases). This CDR3 has 14 amino acids. CDR1 and CDR2 (germline): MNHEY, SMNVEV (reference sequence). The V and J ends lost 8 bases and 5 bases respectively, with 18 bases between them. The CDR3 region is CASRKQGGGETQYF. In nucleotides, the CDR3 is TGTGCCAGCCGCAAACAGGGTGGTGGGGAGACCCAGTACTTC.

Of note for this clone: Other nucleotide sequences from this sample produce the same CDR3. CDR3 protein: CASSQVASYGYTF. CDR3 DNA sequence: TGCGCCAGCAGCCAAGTGGCCTCTTATGGCTACACCTTC. The J gene is TRBJ1-2, the V gene TRBV4-1, with D uncertain. The CDR3 is 13 amino acids. CDR1 MGHRA and CDR2 YSYEKL come from the germline V gene. V lost 1 base and J lost 5, with 8 bases in between.

This clone was seen just once. This chain links TRBV5-6 with TRBJ1-1; TRBD1 agrees at 7 bases. Germline CDR1 reads SGHDT; CDR2 reads YYEEEE. The CDR3 length is 12 residues. V lost 2 bases and J lost 8; bases outside the gene matches: 3. CDR3 protein: CASSFPDREAFF. CDR3 DNA: TGTGCCAGCAGCTTTCCGGACAGGGAAGCTTTCTTT.

V and J are TRBV27 and TRBJ2-3; a weak D match, TRBD2 (5 bases). V was pared by 10 bases and J by 5 bases, with 7 bases between. CDR1 is MNHEY and CDR2 is SMNVEV in the germline V gene (reference sequence). The CDR3 length is 10 residues. CDR3: CATGLDTQYF. CDR3 bases: TGTGCCACCGGACTAGATACGCAGTATTTT.

This clone was detected ten times or more. The chain uses TRBV5-1 and TRBJ1-4, with a tentative D call TRBD1 (6 bases). This CDR3 is built from 15 residues. The germline CDR1 and CDR2 sequences are SGHRS and YFSETQ. V lost 3 bases to trimming and J lost 0 bases, with 9 bases between them. This chain's CDR3 is CASSSRGATNEKLFF. CDR3 DNA: TGCGCCAGCAGCTCCAGGGGCGCAACTAATGAAAAACTGTTTTTT.

The V call is TRBV5-1, the J call TRBJ1-2; 7 nucleotides agree with TRBD1. The CDR3 length is 13 residues. V lost 7 bases, J lost 8 bases, and 11 bases stayed unmatched. Germline loops: CDR1 SGHRS, CDR2 YFSETQ. CDR3 amino acids: CASGIGGAEGYTF. The CDR3 nucleotides are TGCGCCAGCGGAATAGGGGGCGCGGAGGGCTACACCTTC.